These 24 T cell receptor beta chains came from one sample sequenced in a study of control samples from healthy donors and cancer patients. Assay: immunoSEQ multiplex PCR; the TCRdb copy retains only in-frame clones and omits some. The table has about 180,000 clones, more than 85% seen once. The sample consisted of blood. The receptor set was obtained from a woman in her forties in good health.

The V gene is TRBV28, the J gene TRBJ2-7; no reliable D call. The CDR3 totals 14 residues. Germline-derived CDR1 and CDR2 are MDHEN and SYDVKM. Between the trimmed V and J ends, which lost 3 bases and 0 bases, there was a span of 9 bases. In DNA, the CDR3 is TGTGCCAGCAGTTTTGGGCGGACCTCCTACGAGCAGTACTTC. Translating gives CASSFGRTSYEQYF.

The CDR3 sequence is CASSSRSLRSVDQETQYF. Here the CDR3 DNA reads TGTGCCAGCAGCTCGCGGTCCCTGCGGAGTGTGGACCAAGAGACCCAGTACTTC. This chain links TRBV7-6 with TRBJ2-5; D remains ambiguous. The germline V gene encodes CDR1 SGHVS and CDR2 FNYEAQ. V lost 4 bases and J lost 0, with 21 bases in between. This CDR3 region has 18 residues.

CDR3 nucleotides: TGTGCCAGCAGCTTACTTATGGCGGAAACCCGCTATGGCTACACCTTC. It codes for CASSLLMAETRYGYTF. V is TRBV13 and J is TRBJ1-2; D unresolved. The CDR3 extends over 16 amino acids. CDR1 PRHDT and CDR2 FYEKMQ come from the germline V gene (reference sequence). Between the trimmed V and J ends, which lost 2 bases and 4 bases, there was a span of 17 bases.

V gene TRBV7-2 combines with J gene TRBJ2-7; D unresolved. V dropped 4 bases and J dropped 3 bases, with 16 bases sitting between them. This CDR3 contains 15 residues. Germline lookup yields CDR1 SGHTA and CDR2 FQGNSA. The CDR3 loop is CASSSSRAVGYEQYF. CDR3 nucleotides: TGTGCCAGCAGCTCTTCCCGGGCGGTCGGCTACGAGCAGTACTTC.

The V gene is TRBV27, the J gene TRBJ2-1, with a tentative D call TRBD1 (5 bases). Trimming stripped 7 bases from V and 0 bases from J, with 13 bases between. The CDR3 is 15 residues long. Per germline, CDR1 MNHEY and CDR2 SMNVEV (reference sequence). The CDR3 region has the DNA TGTGCCAGCACCCATGGGGCTAGCTCCTACAATGAGCAGTTCTTC. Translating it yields CASTHGASSYNEQFF.

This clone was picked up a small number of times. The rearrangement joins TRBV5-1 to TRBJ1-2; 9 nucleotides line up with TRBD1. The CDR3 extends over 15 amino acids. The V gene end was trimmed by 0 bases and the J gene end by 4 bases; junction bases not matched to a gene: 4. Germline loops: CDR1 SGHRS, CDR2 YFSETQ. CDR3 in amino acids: CASSLAGQGTYGYTF. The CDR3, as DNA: TGCGCCAGCAGCTTGGCAGGACAGGGGACCTATGGCTACACCTTC.

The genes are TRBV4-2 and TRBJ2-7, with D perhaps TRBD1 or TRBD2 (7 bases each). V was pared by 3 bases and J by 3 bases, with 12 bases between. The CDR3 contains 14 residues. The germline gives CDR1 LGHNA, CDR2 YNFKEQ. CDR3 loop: CASSQGGTVYEQYF. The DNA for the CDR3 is TGTGCCAGCAGCCAGGGGGGGACAGTCTACGAGCAGTACTTC.

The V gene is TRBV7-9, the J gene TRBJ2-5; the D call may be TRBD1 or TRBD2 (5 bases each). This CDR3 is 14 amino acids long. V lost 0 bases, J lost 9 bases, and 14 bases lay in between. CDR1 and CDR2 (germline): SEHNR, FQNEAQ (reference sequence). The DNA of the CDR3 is TGTGCCAGCAGCTTAGCAGGGACCGGTGTGTCCCAGTACTTC. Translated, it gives CASSLAGTGVSQYF.

The DNA of the CDR3 is TGTGCCAGCAGCCCCGGGACTCATGAGCTATTCTTC. This gives the protein CASSPGTHELFF. The chain joins TRBV5-4 to TRBJ2-1, with D possibly TRBD2 on 6 matching bases. The V and J ends lost 4 bases and 16 bases respectively, with 18 bases between them. The germline CDR1 and CDR2 sequences are SGHNT and YYREEE (reference sequence). This CDR3 is built from 12 residues.

The CDR3 coding sequence is TGCGCCAGCAGCCAAATTCAAGGACTGGCTACGCAGTATTTT. It specifies CASSQIQGLATQYF. The chain recombines TRBV4-1 with TRBJ2-3, with a possible D match to TRBD2 (5 bases). Looked up from germline, CDR1 is MGHRA and CDR2 is YSYEKL. This CDR3 comprises 14 residues. The V gene lost 2 bases and the J gene lost 8 bases, with 14 bases spanning the gap.

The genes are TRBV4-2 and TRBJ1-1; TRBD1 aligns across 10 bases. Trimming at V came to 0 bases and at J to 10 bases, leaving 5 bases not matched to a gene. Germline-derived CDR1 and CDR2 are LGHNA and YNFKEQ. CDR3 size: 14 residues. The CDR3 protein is CASSQEGQGPPAFF. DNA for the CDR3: TGTGCCAGCAGCCAAGAGGGACAGGGGCCTCCAGCTTTCTTT.

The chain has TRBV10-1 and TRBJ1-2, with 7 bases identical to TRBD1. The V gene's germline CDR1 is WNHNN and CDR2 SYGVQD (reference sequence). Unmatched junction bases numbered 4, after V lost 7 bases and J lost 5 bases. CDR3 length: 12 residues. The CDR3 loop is CASMDRIYGYTF. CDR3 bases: TGCGCCAGCATGGACAGGATATATGGCTACACCTTC.

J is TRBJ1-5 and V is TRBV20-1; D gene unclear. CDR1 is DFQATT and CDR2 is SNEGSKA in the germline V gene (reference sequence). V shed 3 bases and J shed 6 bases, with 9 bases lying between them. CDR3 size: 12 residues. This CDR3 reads CSASLSGQPQHF. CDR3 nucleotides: TGCAGTGCTAGTCTAAGCGGTCAGCCCCAGCATTTT.

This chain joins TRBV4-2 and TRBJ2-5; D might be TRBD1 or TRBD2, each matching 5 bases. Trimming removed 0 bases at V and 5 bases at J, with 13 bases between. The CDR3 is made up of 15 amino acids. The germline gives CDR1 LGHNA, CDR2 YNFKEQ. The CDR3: CASSQDNGGWETQYF. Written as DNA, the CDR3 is TGTGCCAGCAGCCAAGATAATGGGGGTTGGGAGACCCAGTACTTC.

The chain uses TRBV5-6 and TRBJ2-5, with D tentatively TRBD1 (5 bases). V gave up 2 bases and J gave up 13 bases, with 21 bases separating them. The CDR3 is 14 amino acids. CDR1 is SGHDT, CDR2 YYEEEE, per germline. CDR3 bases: TGTGCCAGCAGCTTAGGCACAGGCCAGCCGTACGGGTACTTC. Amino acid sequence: CASSLGTGQPYGYF.

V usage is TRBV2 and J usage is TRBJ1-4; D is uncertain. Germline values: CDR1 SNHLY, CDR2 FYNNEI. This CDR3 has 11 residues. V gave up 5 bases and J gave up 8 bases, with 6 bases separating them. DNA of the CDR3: TGTGCCAGCAGTCAAGTCGAAAAACTGTTTTTT. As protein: CASSQVEKLFF.

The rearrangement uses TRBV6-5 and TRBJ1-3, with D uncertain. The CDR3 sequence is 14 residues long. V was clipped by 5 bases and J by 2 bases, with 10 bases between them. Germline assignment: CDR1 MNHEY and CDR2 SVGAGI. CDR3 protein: CASSPSGTGNTIYF. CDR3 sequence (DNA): TGTGCCAGCAGTCCGTCCGGGACTGGAAACACCATATATTTT.

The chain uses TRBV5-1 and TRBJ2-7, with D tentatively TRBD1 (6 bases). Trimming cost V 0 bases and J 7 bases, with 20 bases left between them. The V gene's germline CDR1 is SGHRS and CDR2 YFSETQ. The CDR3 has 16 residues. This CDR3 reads CASSLEGHLGTGEQYF. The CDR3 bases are TGCGCCAGCAGCTTGGAGGGACACCTGGGTACCGGAGAGCAGTACTTC.

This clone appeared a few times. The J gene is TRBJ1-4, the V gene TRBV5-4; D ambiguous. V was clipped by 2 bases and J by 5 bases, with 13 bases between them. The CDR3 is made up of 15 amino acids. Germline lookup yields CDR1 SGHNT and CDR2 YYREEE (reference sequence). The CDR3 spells CASSFQLGSNEKLFF. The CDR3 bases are TGTGCCAGCAGCTTTCAACTCGGGTCCAATGAAAAACTGTTTTTT.

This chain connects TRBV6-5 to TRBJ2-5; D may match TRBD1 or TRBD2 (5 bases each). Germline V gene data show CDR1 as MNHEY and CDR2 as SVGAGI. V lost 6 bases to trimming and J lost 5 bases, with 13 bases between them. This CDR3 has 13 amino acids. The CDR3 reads CASSRDAYETQYF. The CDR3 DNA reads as TGTGCCAGCAGCCGGGACGCCTACGAGACCCAGTACTTC.

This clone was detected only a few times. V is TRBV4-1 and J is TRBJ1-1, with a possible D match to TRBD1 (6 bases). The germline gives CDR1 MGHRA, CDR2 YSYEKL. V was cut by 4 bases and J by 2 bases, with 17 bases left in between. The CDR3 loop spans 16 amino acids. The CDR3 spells CASSRLPTGVNTEAFF. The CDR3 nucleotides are TGCGCCAGCAGCCGGTTACCGACAGGAGTTAACACTGAAGCTTTCTTT.

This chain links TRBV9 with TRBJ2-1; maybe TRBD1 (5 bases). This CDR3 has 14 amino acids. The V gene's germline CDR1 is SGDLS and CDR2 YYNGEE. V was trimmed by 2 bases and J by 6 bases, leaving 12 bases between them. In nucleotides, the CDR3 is TGTGCCAGCAGCGTTTCGACCACAGGCAATGAGCAGTTCTTC. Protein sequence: CASSVSTTGNEQFF.

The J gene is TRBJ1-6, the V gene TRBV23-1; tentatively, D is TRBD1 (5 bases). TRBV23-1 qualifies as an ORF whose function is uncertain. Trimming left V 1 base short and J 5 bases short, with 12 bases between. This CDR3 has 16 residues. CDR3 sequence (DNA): TGCGCCAGCAGTCAATACAAACCGGGGCATAATTCACCCCTCCACTTT. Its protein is CASSQYKPGHNSPLHF.

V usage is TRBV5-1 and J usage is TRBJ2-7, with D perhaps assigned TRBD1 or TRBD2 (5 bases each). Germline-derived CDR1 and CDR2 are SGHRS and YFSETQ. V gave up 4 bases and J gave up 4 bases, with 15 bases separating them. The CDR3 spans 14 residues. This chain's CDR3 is CASSAGTGTYEQYF. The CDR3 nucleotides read TGCGCCAGCAGCGCAGGGACGGGAACTTACGAGCAGTACTTC.